This T cell receptor beta chain was sequenced in a study of T cell repertoires in aging, cancer and after chemotherapy (dated by TCRdb to between 2017 and 2020). With respect to the entire study: Donors spanned six age groups from 30 or younger to 70 or older, with at least three individuals per group. In the solid tumor group, the paired samples taken before and after chemotherapy came from patients with brain tumors (glioblastoma) who were receiving therapy based on temozolomide. The full dataset contained 9.1 million or so TCR reads. To examine immunoaging and T cell reconstitution after chemotherapy, the study profiled TCR beta repertoires in peripheral blood from healthy donors and cancer patients. Alongside approximately 95 healthy donors serving as a reference group, the cohort included 200 to 250 cancer patients, of whom roughly 92 had hematological cancers and fewer than 140 had solid cancers. Here is what the overall study found, with its caveats: In both cancer cohorts, median generation probability rose over the chemotherapy interval, which suggests that the repertoire was reconstituted through rebound thymic output. According to the authors, the repertoire data do not allow conclusions to be drawn about immunological memory after chemotherapy. Compared with age-matched healthy donors, untreated patients with either hematological or solid cancers had significantly lower TCR diversity in the blood along with higher clonality. In healthy donors, the decline in TCR diversity with age was mainly explained by loss of richness, whereas in cancer patients loss of evenness was also found to contribute.

Using a mixed TRB-A/B primer pool, multiplex touch-down PCR amplified rearranged TRB sequences covering the V, D and J segments. Two consecutive PCR reactions with Phusion HS II polymerase added Illumina adapters and sample indices to the amplicons. Amplicons were gel-purified with the NucleoSpin Gel and PCR Clean-up kit, then checked with Qubit and an Agilent 2100 Bioanalyzer. The libraries were sequenced on an Illumina MiSeq with 600-cycle, single-indexed, paired-end runs. The study's processing was this. MiXCR versions 2.12 and 3.0.5 were used to process the TRB sequences. A clone was defined as each unique CDR3 nucleotide sequence, and only productive sequences supported by at least two reads were kept. Repertoire metrics included Shannon diversity, evenness, clonality (one minus evenness), and alpha-parameterized diversity profiles from alpha 0 to 5. Generation probabilities of clones in paired pre- and post-chemotherapy samples were computed with the IGoR algorithm. TCRdb cleaned the public reads at Q25 with fastp, built clones with MiXCR and kept in-frame beta chains. CDR3 protein sequences are deduplicated, and each keeps its most common genes and DNA. For this entry, the V and J calls and clone size follow TCRdb and not the study's own pipeline. The sample has some 9,000 distinct CDR3 sequences on record, about 41% of them singletons. 9% to 15% of the sample belongs to the ten largest clones.

In the case of this clonotype: Its antigen is not yet known. No base-level quality is on record; no much larger clone is a single base apart.

From the cysteine through the phenylalanine, the CDR3 covers 15 amino acids. Left in the record is the CDR3 DNA by itself, 45 bases read in frame from the first base. Ends trimmed: V by 4 bases, J by 10 bases; bases unmatched to a gene: 11. CDR1 and CDR2 were assigned from the germline V gene (reference sequence) as DFQATT and SNEGSKA. Genomic DNA extracted from peripheral blood, rather than sorted cells or RNA, was used as the source for amplification of TCR beta rearrangements. The sample comprised blood. Here the chain combines TRBV20-1 and TRBJ2-1, with 12 bases aligning to TRBD2. The sequence was collected from a human donor with a solid tumor. The CDR3 loop reads CSANRLAGESKEQFF. Here is the DNA: TGCAGTGCTAACAGACTAGCGGGAGAATCCAAGGAGCAGTTCTTC.